The next 2 T cell receptor beta chains were all read from a single sample in a study of blood T cell repertoires in COVID-19. Profiled with immunoSEQ multiplex PCR; TCRdb holds only in-frame clones, not every one. The sample lists some 70,000 clones, 90% occurring once. The sample consisted of peripheral blood. Source of these receptors: a man in his fifties with acute or convalescent COVID-19.

The V gene is TRBV19, the J gene TRBJ2-5; 12 positions match TRBD2. The CDR3 is 17 residues long. Looked up from germline, CDR1 is LNHDA and CDR2 is SQIVND (reference sequence). J gave up 4 bases and V 3 bases, and 9 bases lay outside the gene matches. CDR3 region: CASSMASGRAGGETQYF. For the CDR3, the DNA is TGTGCCAGTAGTATGGCTAGCGGGAGGGCCGGGGGAGAGACCCAGTACTTC.

The CDR3 is CASSLSGDGGANVLTF. CDR3 DNA: TGCGCCAGCAGCTTGTCCGGGGATGGTGGGGCCAACGTCCTGACTTTC. V and J are TRBV5-1 and TRBJ2-6, with a weak D call TRBD2 (5 bases). The CDR3 totals 16 residues. V was cut by 1 base and J by 3 bases, with 11 bases left in between. The V gene's germline CDR1 is SGHRS and CDR2 YFSETQ.